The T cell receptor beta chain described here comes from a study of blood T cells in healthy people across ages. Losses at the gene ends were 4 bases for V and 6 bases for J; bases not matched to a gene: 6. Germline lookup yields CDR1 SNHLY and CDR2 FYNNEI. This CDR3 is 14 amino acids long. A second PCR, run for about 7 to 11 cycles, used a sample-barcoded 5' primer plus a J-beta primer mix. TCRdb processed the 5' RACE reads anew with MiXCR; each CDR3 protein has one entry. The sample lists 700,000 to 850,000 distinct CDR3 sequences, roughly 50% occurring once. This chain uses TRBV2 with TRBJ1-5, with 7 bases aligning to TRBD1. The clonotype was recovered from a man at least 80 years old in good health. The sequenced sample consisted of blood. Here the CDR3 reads CASSVLQGPQPQHF. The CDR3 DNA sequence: TGTGCCAGCAGTGTCCTACAGGGGCCTCAGCCCCAGCATTTT.